Listed below are T cell receptor beta chains from one sample, sequenced in a study of blood T cells in healthy people across ages. Via MiXCR, TCRdb re-called the 5' RACE reads, giving one row per CDR3 protein. This sample has under 700,000 distinct CDR3 sequences, with under 30% found just once. This sample was also put to use in a study of T cells of mothers and their children.

Sequenced material: blood. These receptors originate from a boy aged 10-17 years in good health. Both conserved end residues are trimmed from each CDR3.

v_gene,len,CDR3aa
TRBV11-3,10,ASSGRNNEQF
TRBV27,13,ASSFGGGGKGTQY
TRBV9,15,ASSVAGRGGSYNEQF
TRBV28,12,ASSSFGNTGELF
TRBV7-8,11,ASSPGEYNEQF
TRBV28,13,ASSFTRGRRETQY
TRBV7-2,11,ASSEGSTYEQY
TRBV12-3/TRBV12-4,11,ASSRQGQTGYT
TRBV28,11,ASSLGWRTAHC
TRBV28,13,ASTTVQRAKNIQY
TRBV7-3,13,ASSLMGGGALGYT
TRBV4-2,11,ASSRDGGDEQF
TRBV18,13,ASSSVPGQGTEAF
TRBV7-2,13,ASSLASGTTYEQY
TRBV20-1,11,SSRWSNDNIQY